Listed here are 16 T cell receptor beta chains from one sample, sequenced in a study of T cells in Graves' hyperthyroidism and ophthalmopathy. Amplified TCR beta CDR3 regions derived from RNA transcripts. The HTBI primer set drove a first-round RT-PCR of the TCR CDR3. One entry per CDR3 protein results from TCRdb running MiXCR on the multiplex PCR reads. The sample consists of approximately 590,000 distinct CDR3 sequences, 15% to 19% of them appearing once. The material sequenced was blood. Source of these receptors: a woman in her thirties with Graves' hyperthyroidism.

The sample holds many counts of this clonotype. The V gene is TRBV11-2, the J gene TRBJ2-5; D gene uncertain. V lost 5 bases and J 1 base, leaving 8 bases between the germline ends. CDR3 length: 13 amino acids. Germline CDR1 SGHAT, CDR2 FQNNGV. The CDR3 coding sequence is TGTGCCAGCAGCCCCCCTCTCCAAGAGACCCAGTACTTC. This sequence encodes CASSPPLQETQYF.

This clonotype was seen at least ten times. The rearrangement joins TRBV28 to TRBJ2-5; 10 nucleotides match TRBD1. V was pared by 4 bases and J by 4 bases, with 6 bases of the junction left unmatched. Germline lookup yields CDR1 MDHEN and CDR2 SYDVKM. The CDR3 extends over 15 amino acids. In DNA, the CDR3 is TGTGCCAGCAGTTCCCTGGGACAGGGGTTAGAGACCCAGTACTTC. This gives the protein CASSSLGQGLETQYF.

This clonotype turned up a few times. The chain couples TRBV4-1 to TRBJ2-7; no firm D call. The CDR3 is made up of 13 amino acids. The germline V and J ends were trimmed by 0 bases and 7 bases, with 10 bases remaining between them. Germline CDR1 MGHRA, CDR2 YSYEKL. CDR3 nucleotide sequence: TGCGCCAGCAGCCAAGAAGACCGACGGGAGCAGTACTTC. Amino acid sequence: CASSQEDRREQYF.

Note on this clonotype: A single base separates this from a much larger clone, so it may be a read error. The chain couples TRBV28 to TRBJ1-1, with D unclear. This CDR3 region has 16 residues. Deletions cut 3 bases from V and 1 base from J, with 15 bases between. Germline V gene sequence: CDR1 MDHEN, CDR2 SYDVKM. The CDR3 DNA is TGTGCCAGCAGTTTTCAGGTCGGTGTAAGGAACACTGAAGCTTTCTTT. Translated: CASSFQVGVRNTEAFF.

A few counts support this clonotype. This sequence joins TRBV14 and TRBJ2-5; 11 bases match TRBD2. Trimming took 4 bases from V and 5 from J; bases not matched to a gene: 3. The CDR3 has 14 residues. Germline CDR1 SGHDN, CDR2 FVKESK. CDR3: CASSPASGGETQYF. CDR3 DNA: TGTGCCAGCAGCCCCGCTAGCGGGGGGGAGACCCAGTACTTC.

The chain employs TRBV5-4 and TRBJ1-2; TRBD1 matches at 7 bases. With 3 bases clipped from V and 4 bases from J, the junction kept 18 bases outside the gene matches. The germline gives CDR1 SGHNT, CDR2 YYREEE (reference sequence). This CDR3 is 18 amino acids long. The CDR3 protein is CASSWTGTAYTSRYGYTF. The CDR3, as DNA: TGTGCCAGCAGCTGGACCGGGACAGCCTATACCTCCCGCTATGGCTACACCTTC.

The table lists this clonotype with many counts. This chain connects TRBV5-1 to TRBJ2-3, with 9 bases aligning to TRBD1. Germline lookup yields CDR1 SGHRS and CDR2 YFSETQ. V lost 1 base, J lost 5 bases, and 2 bases stayed unmatched. The CDR3 runs 14 residues. CDR3 amino acids: CASSLTGGIDTQYF. The CDR3 DNA is TGCGCCAGCAGCTTGACAGGGGGCATAGATACGCAGTATTTT.

The chain employs TRBV28 and TRBJ2-2; no clear D. Germline V lookup: CDR1 MDHEN, CDR2 SYDVKM. The CDR3 has 13 amino acids. Between the trimmed V and J ends, which lost 7 bases and 6 bases, there was a span of 12 bases. Here the CDR3 DNA reads TGTGCCAGCACAGTGGCGTCCCCCGGGGAGCTGTTTTTT. Encoded protein: CASTVASPGELFF.

This rearrangement joins TRBV5-1 to TRBJ1-1; no firm D call. CDR1 is SGHRS and CDR2 is YFSETQ in the germline V gene. Trimming removed 4 bases at V and 1 base at J, with 14 bases between. The CDR3 loop spans 15 amino acids. The CDR3 sequence: CASSPLVGENTEAFF. The CDR3 nucleotides read TGCGCCAGCAGCCCTCTTGTGGGAGAGAACACTGAAGCTTTCTTT.

This clonotype was detected many times. The rearrangement uses TRBV30 and TRBJ1-1, with D possibly being TRBD1 (6 bases). From germline, CDR1 is GTSNPN and CDR2 SVGIG (reference sequence). The V gene lost 4 bases and the J gene lost 4 bases, with 13 bases spanning the gap. The CDR3 runs to 13 residues. The DNA for the CDR3 is TGTGCCTGGACCTACGTGGGGGCCACTGAAGCTTTCTTT. Translating gives CAWTYVGATEAFF.

This clonotype was seen a handful of times. The chain combines TRBV6-2 or TRBV6-3 with TRBJ2-1; D remains ambiguous. Deletions cut 7 bases from V and 9 bases from J, with 16 bases between. Germline V gene lookup returns CDR1 MNHEY and CDR2 SVGEGT. This CDR3 is 13 amino acids long. CDR3: CASTRNIPFEQFF. CDR3 sequence (DNA): TGTGCCAGCACTCGAAACATCCCTTTTGAGCAGTTCTTC.

This clonotype showed up many times. The chain uses TRBV28 and TRBJ2-3, with 9 bases aligning to TRBD2. This CDR3 spans 15 amino acids. The germline gives CDR1 MDHEN, CDR2 SYDVKM. The junction had 5 bases not matched to a gene; V was cut back by 6 bases and J by 1 base. In DNA, the CDR3 is TGTGCCAGCAGCTTACTAGCGGGCCGCACAGATACGCAGTATTTT. This encodes CASSLLAGRTDTQYF.

This clonotype was picked up many times. The chain is built from TRBV7-2 and TRBJ2-1, with 8 bases matching TRBD2. This CDR3 has 22 amino acids. Germline lookup yields CDR1 SGHTA and CDR2 FQGNSA. Trimming cost V 5 bases and J 3 bases; bases outside gene matches: 27. CDR3 loop: CASSHPPLAGQSHSHFYNEQFF. In DNA form, the CDR3 reads TGTGCCAGCAGCCACCCCCCGCTAGCGGGCCAGTCGCACAGTCATTTCTACAATGAGCAGTTCTTC.

This clonotype was counted at least ten times. The chain employs TRBV7-3 and TRBJ2-1, with D unresolved. The CDR3 length is 14 residues. The germline V and J ends were trimmed by 5 bases and 9 bases, with 17 bases remaining between them. Germline CDR1 SGHTA, CDR2 FQGTGA. The CDR3 sequence: CASSLLSHLGEQFF. As DNA, the CDR3 is TGTGCCAGCAGCCTATTATCCCATCTAGGTGAGCAGTTCTTC.

At least ten counts were recorded for this clonotype. As DNA, the CDR3 is TGTGCCAGCAGTCAACCCCGACAGGGGGAGGGCTCCACTGAAGCTTTCTTT. Its protein product is CASSQPRQGEGSTEAFF. V and J are TRBV28 and TRBJ1-1; 9 bases map to TRBD1. CDR3 length equals 17 residues. With V trimmed by 5 bases and J by 4 bases, 14 bases remained unmatched. Germline CDR1 reads MDHEN; CDR2 reads SYDVKM. The variable domain in full, with the rest retrieved from reference TRBV28 and TRBJ1-1, is DVKVTQSSRYLVKRTGEKVFLECVQDMDHENMFWYRQDPGLGLRLIYFSYDVKMKEKGDIPEGYSVSREKKERFSLILESASTNQTSMYLCASSQPRQGEGSTEAFFGQGTRLTVV.

This clonotype was picked up many times. The chain joins TRBV11-2 to TRBJ2-1; D possibly corresponds to TRBD2 (6 bases). The germline V and J ends were trimmed by 1 base and 5 bases, with 9 bases remaining between them. Germline V CDR1 and CDR2: SGHAT, FQNNGV. The CDR3 has 14 residues. CDR3 nucleotide sequence: TGTGCCAGCAGCTTAGGCGGGGCAAACAATGAGCAGTTCTTC. Translation: CASSLGGANNEQFF.